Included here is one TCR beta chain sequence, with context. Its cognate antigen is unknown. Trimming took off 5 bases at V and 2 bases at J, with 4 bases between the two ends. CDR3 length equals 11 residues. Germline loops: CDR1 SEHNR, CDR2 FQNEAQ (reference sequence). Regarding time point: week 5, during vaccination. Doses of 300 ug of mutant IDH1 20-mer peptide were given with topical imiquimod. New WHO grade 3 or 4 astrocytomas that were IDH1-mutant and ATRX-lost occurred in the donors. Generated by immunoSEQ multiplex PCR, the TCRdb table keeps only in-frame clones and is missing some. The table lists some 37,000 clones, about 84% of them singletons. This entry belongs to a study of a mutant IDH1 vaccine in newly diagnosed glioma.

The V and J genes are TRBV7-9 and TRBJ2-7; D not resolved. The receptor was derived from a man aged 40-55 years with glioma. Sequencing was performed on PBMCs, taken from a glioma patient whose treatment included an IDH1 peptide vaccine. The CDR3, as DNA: TGTGCCAGCAGCGACACCTACGAGCAGTACTTC. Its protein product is CASSDTYEQYF.